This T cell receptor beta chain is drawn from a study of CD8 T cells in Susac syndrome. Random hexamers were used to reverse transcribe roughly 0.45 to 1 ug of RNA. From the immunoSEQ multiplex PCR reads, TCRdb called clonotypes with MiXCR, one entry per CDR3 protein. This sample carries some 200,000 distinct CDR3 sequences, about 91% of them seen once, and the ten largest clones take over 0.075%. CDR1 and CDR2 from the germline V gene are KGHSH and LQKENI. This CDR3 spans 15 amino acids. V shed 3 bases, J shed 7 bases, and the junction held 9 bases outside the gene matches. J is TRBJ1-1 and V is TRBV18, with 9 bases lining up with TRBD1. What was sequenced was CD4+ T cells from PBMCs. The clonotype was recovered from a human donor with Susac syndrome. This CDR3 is CASSPVSGQGFEAFF. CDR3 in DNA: TGTGCCAGCTCACCGGTTTCAGGACAGGGGTTTGAAGCTTTCTTT.